A selection of T cell receptor beta chains follows, all from one sample in a study of graft-versus-host responses after intestinal transplantation. Their antigens remain unidentified. Clones were read by immunoSEQ multiplex PCR, and TCRdb kept only the in-frame ones, dropping some. The table has 90,000 to 150,000 clones, over 85% seen once. This material consisted of unstimulated CD4+ T cells sorted from spleen or lymph node cells, taken before intestinal transplant. The source of these receptors is a human donor who received an intestinal transplant. Both conserved end residues are trimmed from each CDR3.

v_call: TRBV11-2; j_call: TRBJ2-4; cdr3_aa: ASSLDYGTKNIQY
v_call: TRBV5-1; j_call: TRBJ2-5; cdr3_aa: ASSYGETQY
v_call: TRBV7-2; j_call: TRBJ2-1; cdr3_aa: ASSLVGTKDEQF
v_call: TRBV19; j_call: TRBJ2-1; cdr3_aa: ASSAWTGEGEQF
v_call: TRBV18; j_call: TRBJ2-5; cdr3_aa: ASSVAGGPQQETQY
v_call: TRBV5-1; j_call: TRBJ1-4; cdr3_aa: ASSLRPPDSPNEKLF
v_call: TRBV7-9; j_call: TRBJ1-2; cdr3_aa: ASSLDPETGYT
v_call: TRBV4-2; j_call: TRBJ2-7; cdr3_aa: ASSLQVAGEHEQY
v_call: TRBV5-1; j_call: TRBJ2-7; cdr3_aa: ASSWGDRSYEQY
v_call: TRBV21-1; j_call: TRBJ2-1; cdr3_aa: ASSPRTSGKARGNEQF
v_call: TRBV18; j_call: TRBJ1-4; cdr3_aa: ASSRNSQINEKLF
v_call: TRBV5-4; j_call: TRBJ1-4; cdr3_aa: ASSKTVGGEKLF
v_call: TRBV27; j_call: TRBJ2-2; cdr3_aa: ASSFSGRAGLTGELF
v_call: TRBV7-8; j_call: TRBJ2-1; cdr3_aa: ASSSQIGPEQF
v_call: TRBV6-5; j_call: TRBJ1-1; cdr3_aa: ASSYGPGMNTEAF
v_call: TRBV28; j_call: TRBJ2-7; cdr3_aa: ASSPPFREQY
v_call: TRBV5-4; j_call: TRBJ2-7; cdr3_aa: ASSLGSASVSYEQY
v_call: TRBV27; j_call: TRBJ2-3; cdr3_aa: ASSAKLAGVPDTQY
v_call: TRBV11-3; j_call: TRBJ1-3; cdr3_aa: ASAGPGNTIY
v_call: TRBV30; j_call: TRBJ1-1; cdr3_aa: AWSVSSRLNTEAF
v_call: TRBV7-7; j_call: TRBJ2-5; cdr3_aa: ASSLNNLAGDGGAQY
v_call: TRBV27; j_call: TRBJ2-7; cdr3_aa: ASQTGHFSYEQY
v_call: TRBV6-5; j_call: TRBJ2-1; cdr3_aa: ASSFLSGRNGNEQF